This T cell receptor (beta chain) comes out of a study of blood T cells in healthy people across ages. Alongside a J-beta primer mix, a sample-barcoded 5' primer served in a second PCR lasting about 7 to 11 cycles. Unique molecular identifiers of 12 random nucleotides labeled each cDNA. TCRdb recomputed calls from the 5' RACE reads with MiXCR, one row per CDR3 protein. The sample yields 550,000 to 600,000 distinct CDR3 sequences, 40% to 50% seen once. In its sample, this clonotype was seen a few times. V was pared by 2 bases and J by 7 bases, with 12 bases of the junction left unmatched. CDR1 SGHTA and CDR2 FQGNSA come from the germline V gene. This CDR3 spans 17 amino acids.

The V call is TRBV7-2, the J call TRBJ2-1, with 9 bases aligning to TRBD2. Sequenced: blood. This receptor was identified in an older man in good health. The CDR3 loop is CASSLMTSGGVGNEQFF. For the CDR3, the DNA is TGTGCCAGCAGCTTAATGACTAGCGGAGGGGTTGGGAATGAGCAGTTCTTC.